These 4 T cell receptor beta chains share one sample of origin, sequenced in a study of radiation and T cells in renal cell carcinoma. Method: immunoSEQ multiplex PCR; TCRdb's copy keeps in-frame clones and lacks some. The sample has 100,000 to 150,000 clones; approximately 90% are singletons. Time point of the sample: blood 2 weeks post-SBRT. Treatment specified: 15 Gy SBRT to primary tumor, nephrectomy 4 weeks later. Here the sequenced sample was blood, taken from a patient whose treatment included radiotherapy and nephrectomy. The receptor set was obtained from an older woman with renal cell carcinoma.

The chain recombines TRBV6-5 with TRBJ2-3; the match to TRBD2 covers 12 bases. V dropped 6 bases and J dropped 5; count of bases not matched to a gene: 3. This CDR3 comprises 14 residues. Germline CDR1 reads MNHEY; CDR2 reads SVGAGI. In DNA, the CDR3 is TGTGCCAGCAGACTAGCGGGGGGCGGAGATACGCAGTATTTT. Translated: CASRLAGGGDTQYF.

This chain joins TRBV5-8 and TRBJ2-5; D remains ambiguous. The V gene's germline CDR1 is SGHTS and CDR2 YDEGEE. This CDR3 region has 16 residues. V lost 4 bases, J lost 0 bases, and 16 bases lay in between. The CDR3 sequence is CASSKTWSGHQETQYF. Written as DNA, the CDR3 is TGTGCCAGCAGCAAAACGTGGTCTGGACACCAAGAGACCCAGTACTTC.

The chain combines TRBV5-4 with TRBJ1-5; D uncertain. This CDR3 spans 13 amino acids. CDR1 is SGHNT and CDR2 is YYREEE in the germline V gene (reference sequence). The ends were cut back, 3 bases at V and 6 bases at J, with 10 bases in the middle. CDR3 DNA: TGTGCCAGCAGCTCCTCCGAGGGTCAGCCCCAGCATTTT. Its translation: CASSSSEGQPQHF.

V usage is TRBV5-1 and J usage is TRBJ1-6; TRBD1 matches 9 bases. This CDR3 region has 16 residues. The germline V gene has CDR1 SGHRS and CDR2 YFSETQ. J gave up 9 bases and V 0 bases, and 7 bases lay outside the gene matches. The CDR3 DNA follows: TGCGCCAGCAGCTTGGAACTGGACAGGGGTAGTTCACCCCTCCACTTT. This sequence encodes CASSLELDRGSSPLHF. Filled out from reference TRBV5-1 and TRBJ1-6, the complete variable domain reads KAGVTQTPRYLIKTRGQQVTLSCSPISGHRSVSWYQQTPGQGLQFLFEYFSETQRNKGNFPGRFSGRQFSNSRSEMNVSTLELGDSALYLCASSLELDRGSSPLHFGNGTRLTVT.